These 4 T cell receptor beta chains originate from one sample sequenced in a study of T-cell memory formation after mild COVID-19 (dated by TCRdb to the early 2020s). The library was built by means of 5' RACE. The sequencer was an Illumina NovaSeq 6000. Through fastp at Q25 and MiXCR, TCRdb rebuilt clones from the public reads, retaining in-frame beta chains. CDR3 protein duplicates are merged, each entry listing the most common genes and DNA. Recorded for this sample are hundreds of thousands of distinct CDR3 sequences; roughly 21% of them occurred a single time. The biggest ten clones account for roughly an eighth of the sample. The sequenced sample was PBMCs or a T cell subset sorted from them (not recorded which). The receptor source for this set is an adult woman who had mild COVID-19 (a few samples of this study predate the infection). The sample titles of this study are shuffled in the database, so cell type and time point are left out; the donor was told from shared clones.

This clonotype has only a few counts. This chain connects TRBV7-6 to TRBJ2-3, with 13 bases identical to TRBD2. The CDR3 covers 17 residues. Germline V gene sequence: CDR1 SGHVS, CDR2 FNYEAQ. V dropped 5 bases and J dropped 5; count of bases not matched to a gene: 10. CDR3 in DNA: TGTGCCAGCAGCCGGTTACTAGCGGGAGGGCCGGAAGATACGCAGTATTTT. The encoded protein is CASSRLLAGGPEDTQYF.

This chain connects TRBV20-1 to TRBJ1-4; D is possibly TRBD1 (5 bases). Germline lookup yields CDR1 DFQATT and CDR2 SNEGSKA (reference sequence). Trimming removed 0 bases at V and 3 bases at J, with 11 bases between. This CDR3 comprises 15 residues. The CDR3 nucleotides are TGCAGTGCTAGAGATCAGAGGGGAGCTAATGAAAAACTGTTTTTT. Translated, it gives CSARDQRGANEKLFF.

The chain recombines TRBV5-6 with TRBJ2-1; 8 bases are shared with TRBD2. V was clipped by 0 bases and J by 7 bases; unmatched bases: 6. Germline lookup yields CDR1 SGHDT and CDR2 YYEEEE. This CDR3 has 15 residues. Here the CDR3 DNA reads TGTGCCAGCAGCTTGGGGCGGGGGGCCGGGAATGAGCAGTTCTTC. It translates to CASSLGRGAGNEQFF.

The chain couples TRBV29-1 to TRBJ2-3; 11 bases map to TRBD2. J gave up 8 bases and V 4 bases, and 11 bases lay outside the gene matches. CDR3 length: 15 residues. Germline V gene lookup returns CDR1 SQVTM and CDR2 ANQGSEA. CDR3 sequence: CSVAWEASGGSTQYF. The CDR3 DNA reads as TGCAGCGTTGCCTGGGAGGCTAGCGGGGGGAGTACGCAGTATTTT.